The rows below give T cell receptor beta chains drawn from one sample of a study of shared clonotypes between healthy human individuals. Data came from immunoSEQ multiplex PCR; TCRdb stores just in-frame clones and leaves some out. The sample lists approximately 1.9 million clones; about 94% were seen once. The sample comprised naive CD8+ T cells from PBMCs. The source of these receptors is a young man in good health. Some clones in this sample may be carry-over from other donors' samples. The CDR3 runs from the conserved cysteine through the conserved F or W. D genes are given only for firm matches. Only some rows state a clone size, as once, few, many or a class for expanded clones.

CDR3 DNA,CDR3 protein,V gene,D gene,J gene,clone size
TGTGCCACCACCCCAAGAGACAGGGTCACAGATACGCAGTATTTT,CATTPRDRVTDTQYF,TRBV15,TRBD1,TRBJ2-3,NA
TGTGCCAGCAGCAAGCGACAGGGCGAAAACACTGAAGCTTTCTTT,CASSKRQGENTEAFF,TRBV7-9,TRBD1,TRBJ1-1,NA
TGTGCCAGCAGTGTCCTGACAGTTAATGAGCAGTTCTTC,CASSVLTVNEQFF,TRBV25-1,NA,TRBJ2-1,NA
TGCAGCCCTTTTCCGGTGTCAAGGGTCTACGAGCAGTACTTC,CSPFPVSRVYEQYF,TRBV29-1,NA,TRBJ2-7,once
TGTGCCAGCAGCGTAGGACAGGGCGGCCCCGAGCAGTACTTC,CASSVGQGGPEQYF,TRBV9,TRBD1,TRBJ2-7,NA
TGTGCCAGCAGCCCTTCGCGAATGGTCACTGAAGCTTTCTTT,CASSPSRMVTEAFF,TRBV4-2,NA,TRBJ1-1,NA
TGTGCCAGCAACCCCCAGGGACTCGCCTATGGCTACACCTTC,CASNPQGLAYGYTF,TRBV5-4,NA,TRBJ1-2,NA
TGTGCCAGCAGTCAGACAGGATTCCAAGAGACCCAGTACTTC,CASSQTGFQETQYF,TRBV11-2,NA,TRBJ2-5,NA
TGTGCCAGCAGTCCGGGACCTTTGGATACGCAGTATTTT,CASSPGPLDTQYF,TRBV27,NA,TRBJ2-3,NA
TGTGCCAGCTCACAGTGGGACCGCCTCGAGGAGACCCAGTACTTC,CASSQWDRLEETQYF,TRBV18,NA,TRBJ2-5,NA
TGTGCCAGCAGCCCTATGGGGATCTTAAACGAGCAGTACTTC,CASSPMGILNEQYF,TRBV5-4,NA,TRBJ2-7,NA
TGTGCCAGCAGCTTATTCCGTGGGCGGGAGCGGCTCTACAATGAGCAGTTCTTC,CASSLFRGRERLYNEQFF,TRBV7-2,TRBD2,TRBJ2-1,NA
TGCGCCAGCAGCGGACGGCGCGGCTACGAGCAGTACTTC,CASSGRRGYEQYF,TRBV5-1,NA,TRBJ2-7,once
TGTGCCAGCAGCTCTACCCGGACAGGGGGAAGGTTTGTCGAGCAGTACTTC,CASSSTRTGGRFVEQYF,TRBV7-9,TRBD1,TRBJ2-7,NA
TGTGCCAGCTACGGACAGGGCCAGGAAAAACTGTTTTTT,CASYGQGQEKLFF,TRBV2,TRBD1,TRBJ1-4,NA
TGTGCCAGCAGCCCGGGACTAGCGGGAGCTAGCACAGATACGCAGTATTTT,CASSPGLAGASTDTQYF,TRBV7-8,TRBD2,TRBJ2-3,NA
TGTGCCAGCAGCTTAGGGACTAGGGGTACAGATACGCAGTATTTT,CASSLGTRGTDTQYF,TRBV13,NA,TRBJ2-3,NA
TGTGCCATCAGTGGTGAAGGATTCTCCTACGTAGAGCAGTACTTC,CAISGEGFSYVEQYF,TRBV10-3,NA,TRBJ2-7,NA
TGTGCCAGCAGCTTGGCCGGTAGGGAAGCTTTCTTT,CASSLAGREAFF,TRBV5-6,NA,TRBJ1-1,NA
TGTGCCAGCAGCGTAGGGGCAGGGTACACCGGGGAGCTGTTTTTT,CASSVGAGYTGELFF,TRBV9,NA,TRBJ2-2,NA
TGTGCCAGCAGCTTCTACACCCTCTCGGCGGCTAATGAAAAACTGTTTTTT,CASSFYTLSAANEKLFF,TRBV11-2,NA,TRBJ1-4,NA
TGTGCCTGGAGTACACCGTGGGAGCAGTTCTTC,CAWSTPWEQFF,TRBV30,NA,TRBJ2-1,NA
TGTGCCAGCAGCCGGGGTGAGCAGTTCTTC,CASSRGEQFF,TRBV25-1,NA,TRBJ2-1,NA
TGTGCCAGCAGCTTAGGGGGACTAGCTACAGATACGCAGTATTTT,CASSLGGLATDTQYF,TRBV7-6,TRBD2,TRBJ2-3,NA
TGCAGCGTTGTCAGGACAACCATCTCCTACGAGCAGTACTTC,CSVVRTTISYEQYF,TRBV29-1,NA,TRBJ2-7,NA
TGTGCCAGCAGCTCCCCCCTAGCGGGAGTCTACGAGCAGTACTTC,CASSSPLAGVYEQYF,TRBV7-9,TRBD2,TRBJ2-7,NA
TGTGCCAGCAGTTTAACGCCCGGGGAGCTGTTTTTT,CASSLTPGELFF,TRBV27,NA,TRBJ2-2,NA
TGCGCCAGCACCTCCCTGGGAATCGATTATTCCTACGAGCAGTACTTC,CASTSLGIDYSYEQYF,TRBV5-1,NA,TRBJ2-7,NA
TGTGCCAGCAGCTTAGGGGGATCGAGTGGCTACACCTTC,CASSLGGSSGYTF,TRBV11-2,NA,TRBJ1-2,once
TGCGCCAGCAGCCAAGAGCCAGCTATGAACACTGAAGCTTTCTTT,CASSQEPAMNTEAFF,TRBV4-1,NA,TRBJ1-1,NA
TGTGCCAGCAGCTACTTCCACAGGGGGCTGAACACTGAAGCTTTCTTT,CASSYFHRGLNTEAFF,TRBV5-5,TRBD1,TRBJ1-1,NA
TGTGCCAGCAGCTTCACCGGGACACAGGGAGACACCATATATTTT,CASSFTGTQGDTIYF,TRBV9,NA,TRBJ1-3,NA
TGTGCCAGCAGCTTTGTGGTAACCTACGAGCAGTACTTC,CASSFVVTYEQYF,TRBV5-6,NA,TRBJ2-7,NA
TGTGCCAGCAGCGTCGGGACTTCCTCCTACAATGAGCAGTTCTTC,CASSVGTSSYNEQFF,TRBV5-8,NA,TRBJ2-1,NA
TGTGCCAGCAGCCCGCCGGGGGGGGAGGACACTGAAGCTTTCTTT,CASSPPGGEDTEAFF,TRBV5-6,NA,TRBJ1-1,NA
TGTGCCAGTAGTCGGGGGATACAGGGTTCGGTGATTAGGCGAGAAAAACTGTTTTTT,CASSRGIQGSVIRREKLFF,TRBV19,NA,TRBJ1-4,NA
TGTGCCAGCAGCCGAATGGGACAGGCGAACACCGGGGAGCTGTTTTTT,CASSRMGQANTGELFF,TRBV7-9,TRBD1,TRBJ2-2,NA
TGTGCCATCAGTGACGGGGAGTACTATGGCTACACCTTC,CAISDGEYYGYTF,TRBV10-3,NA,TRBJ1-2,NA
TGTGCCAGCAGCCGGCGGGACGGGGACACTGAAGCTTTCTTT,CASSRRDGDTEAFF,TRBV11-3,NA,TRBJ1-1,once
TGTGCCAGCTCTCAGGGGGACACTGAAGCTTTCTTT,CASSQGDTEAFF,TRBV11-3,TRBD1,TRBJ1-1,NA
TGTGCCAGTAGTAGCTTGGGGCTTGGCACCTTC,CASSSLGLGTF,TRBV19,NA,TRBJ1-2,few
TGCGCCAGCAGCCAAGAGTTCGCGGTAGCGGGAGGGCTCTACGAGCAGTACTTC,CASSQEFAVAGGLYEQYF,TRBV4-3,TRBD2,TRBJ2-7,NA
TGTGCCAGCAGCAGCCTGGTTGTATTTGAGTACAATGAGCAGTTCTTC,CASSSLVVFEYNEQFF,TRBV7-9,NA,TRBJ2-1,NA
TGTGCCAGCAGTTACTCGAAGGTTTTTCCCTACGAGCAGTACTTC,CASSYSKVFPYEQYF,TRBV6-5,NA,TRBJ2-7,NA
TGTGCCAGCAGCTTAGGGGGCGGGACCTACGAGCAGTACTTC,CASSLGGGTYEQYF,TRBV7-9,NA,TRBJ2-7,NA
TGTGCCTCCTTCGAGGGGAATGAGCAGTTCTTC,CASFEGNEQFF,TRBV27,NA,TRBJ2-1,NA
TGTGCCAGCAGTTTACTCCCACTAGCGGCCGGCGTGGAGCAGTACTTC,CASSLLPLAAGVEQYF,TRBV27,TRBD2,TRBJ2-7,NA
TGTGCCAGCTCACCCGGACTAGCGGGAGGTGATACGCAGTATTTT,CASSPGLAGGDTQYF,TRBV18,TRBD2,TRBJ2-3,NA
TGTGCCAGCAGTGCAGAGATGACAGGGTTTAAGGAGACCCAGTACTTC,CASSAEMTGFKETQYF,TRBV27,TRBD1,TRBJ2-5,NA
TGCGCCAGCAGCCCCCGGGGGGGTGATCAGCCCCAGCATTTT,CASSPRGGDQPQHF,TRBV4-1,NA,TRBJ1-5,NA
TGTGCCAGCAGTCGGGGATCCTCTAACACAGATACGCAGTATTTT,CASSRGSSNTDTQYF,TRBV28,NA,TRBJ2-3,NA
TGTGCCAGCAGCCCGGGGAGAGCTAACTATGGCTACACCTTC,CASSPGRANYGYTF,TRBV9,NA,TRBJ1-2,NA
TGTGCCATTGGAGAGCGGGGCTCCTACAATGAGCAGTTCTTC,CAIGERGSYNEQFF,TRBV10-3,TRBD2,TRBJ2-1,NA